This T cell receptor (beta chain) was retrieved from a study of T cell repertoires in cytomegalovirus infection. Study background: Indications came from public TCR beta signatures; they pointed to CMV infection and to a matching HLA type.

Germline loops: CDR1 KGHDR, CDR2 SFDVKD. This CDR3 region has 13 residues. TCRdb re-derived calls from the reads in MiXCR, one entry per CDR3 protein. The data show 7,700 or so distinct CDR3 sequences, with around 50% seen just once and 65% to 80% held by the top ten. Worth noting for this clonotype: The antigen is unknown. Mismatch with germline at one junction end may stem from a read error.

Study results and limitations: The response measured ex vivo was dominated by TCR beta clonotypes (HLA-C-restricted and CMV-specific). Carriage of CMV together with the relevant HLA was identifiable through cumulative public TCR beta family frequency.

The sample was PBMCs, sequenced either directly or after in vitro stimulation (not recorded which). This rearrangement joins TRBV24-1 to TRBJ1-5; no firm D call. This clonotype was sampled from a human donor in good health (CMV status not recorded). Some clones in this sample may be carry-over from other donors' samples. CDR3 in DNA: TGTGCCACAAGTGATTTCGGGAAACATCCCACGCATTTT. Its translation: CATSDFGKHPTHF.